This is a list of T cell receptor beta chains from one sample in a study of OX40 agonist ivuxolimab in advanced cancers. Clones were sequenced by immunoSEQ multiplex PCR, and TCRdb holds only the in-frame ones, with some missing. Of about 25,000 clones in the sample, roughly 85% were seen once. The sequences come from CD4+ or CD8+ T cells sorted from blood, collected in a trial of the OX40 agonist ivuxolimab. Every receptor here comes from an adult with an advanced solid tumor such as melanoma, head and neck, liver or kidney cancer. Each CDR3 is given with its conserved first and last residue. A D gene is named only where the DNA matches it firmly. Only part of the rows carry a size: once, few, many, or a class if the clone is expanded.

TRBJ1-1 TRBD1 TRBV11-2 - TGTGCCAGCAGCTTAGCAACAGGGGGTCTCACTGAAGCTTTCTTT CASSLATGGLTEAFF
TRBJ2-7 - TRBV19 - TGTGCCAGTAGGGGCAGGGGGGTTCCCTACGAGCAGTACTTC CASRGRGVPYEQYF
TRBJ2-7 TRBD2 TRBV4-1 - TGCGCCAGCAGCCAAATAGCGGGAACTGACTACGAGCAGTACTTC CASSQIAGTDYEQYF
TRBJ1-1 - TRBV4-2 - TGTGCCAGCAGCCAAGATCTCAGTATCCGCCAGAACACTGAAGCTTTCTTT CASSQDLSIRQNTEAFF
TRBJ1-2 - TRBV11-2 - TGTGCCAGCAGCTTAGATCTCTCAGACTATGGCTACACCTTC CASSLDLSDYGYTF
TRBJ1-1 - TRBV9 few TGTGCCAGCAGCGTAGGAGGCTTCACTGAAGCTTTCTTT CASSVGGFTEAFF
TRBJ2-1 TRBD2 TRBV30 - TGTGCCTGGAGTGTACGTGGGGGAGGGTTTTTCAATGAGCAGTTCTTC CAWSVRGGGFFNEQFF
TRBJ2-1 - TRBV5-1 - TGCGCCAGCAGTCTTGCAGGCTTTAGGGACGATGAGCAGTTCTTC CASSLAGFRDDEQFF
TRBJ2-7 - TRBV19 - TGTGCCAGTAGTATTCTCCCTAGCGAACCCTACGAGCAGTACTTC CASSILPSEPYEQYF
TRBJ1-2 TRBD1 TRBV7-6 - TGTGCCAGCAGCCCTAGACAGGGCTATGGCTACACCTTC CASSPRQGYGYTF
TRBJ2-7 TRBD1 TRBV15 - TGTGCCACCAGCAGTCCCAGGACAGGGAACTCCTACGAGCAGTACTTC CATSSPRTGNSYEQYF
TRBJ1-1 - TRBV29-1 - TGCAGCGCCCAGGGTGGGTCCACTGAAGCTTTCTTT CSAQGGSTEAFF
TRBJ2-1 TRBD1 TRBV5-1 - TGCGCCAGCAGCCGCGGGACAGGGTCTTCGCCTAGCTCCTACAATGAGCAGTTCTTC CASSRGTGSSPSSYNEQFF
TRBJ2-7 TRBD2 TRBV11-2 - TGTGCCAGCAGCCTCAGCGGGAGGTACGAGCAGTACTTC CASSLSGRYEQYF
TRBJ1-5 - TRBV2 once TGTGCCAGCAGTGAACTTCAGGGAAGCAATCAGCCCCAGCATTTT CASSELQGSNQPQHF
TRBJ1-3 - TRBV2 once TGTGCCAGCAGTACCAGTGGCTCTGGAAACACCATATATTTT CASSTSGSGNTIYF
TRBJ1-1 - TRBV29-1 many TGCAGCGTTGACATGAACACTGAAGCTTTCTTT CSVDMNTEAFF
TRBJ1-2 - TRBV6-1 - TGTGCCAGCAGCGGGGGGCCGGTGAGCTATGGCTACACCTTC CASSGGPVSYGYTF
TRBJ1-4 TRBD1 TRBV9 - TGTGCCAGCAGCGTAGAAACAGGGGGCGACGGTGAAAAACTGTTTTTT CASSVETGGDGEKLFF
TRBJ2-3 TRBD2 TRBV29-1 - TGCAGCGTTGACGGAGCGACTAGCGGGAGGGCCTCTACTAGCACAGATACGCAGTATTTT CSVDGATSGRASTSTDTQYF
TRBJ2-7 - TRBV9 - TGTGCCAGCAGCCCCGGCACTTCCTACGAGCAGTACTTC CASSPGTSYEQYF
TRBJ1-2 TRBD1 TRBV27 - TGTGCCAGCAGTCCGGGGACAGGGGGTGGCTACACCTTC CASSPGTGGGYTF
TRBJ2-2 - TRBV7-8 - TGTGCCAGCAGCACTAGAGGTCTTGACACCGGGGAGCTGTTTTTT CASSTRGLDTGELFF
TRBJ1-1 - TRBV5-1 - TGCGCCAGCAGCTGGGCCATTATGGACACTGAAGCTTTCTTT CASSWAIMDTEAFF
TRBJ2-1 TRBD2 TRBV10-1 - TGCGCCAGCAGCCCTAGCGGACTCTCCTACAATGAGCAGTTCTTC CASSPSGLSYNEQFF
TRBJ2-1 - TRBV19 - TGTGCCAGTAGTATAACGGCAGGAACCTACAATGAGCAGTTCTTC CASSITAGTYNEQFF
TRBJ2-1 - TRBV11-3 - TGTGCCAGCAGCTTAGCGGGTTACAATGAGCAGTTCTTC CASSLAGYNEQFF
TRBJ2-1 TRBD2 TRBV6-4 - TGTGCCAGCACCCTCCCCCCCAGCGGGAGGCACAATGAGCAGTTCTTC CASTLPPSGRHNEQFF
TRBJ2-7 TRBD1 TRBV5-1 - TGCGCCAGCAGCTGGAATTTACAGGGGAACGAGCAGTACTTC CASSWNLQGNEQYF
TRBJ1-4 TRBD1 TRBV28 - TGTGCCAGCAGTTTTCCCGTGGACGGGACAGGGCCGGCAACTAATGAAAAACTGTTTTTT CASSFPVDGTGPATNEKLFF
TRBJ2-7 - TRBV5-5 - TGTGCCAGCAGCGACGGCAGTTCATCCTACGAGCAGTACTTC CASSDGSSSYEQYF
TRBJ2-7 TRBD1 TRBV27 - TGTGCCAGCAGTTGGAACAGGGGCTACGAGCAGTACTTC CASSWNRGYEQYF
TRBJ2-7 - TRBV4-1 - TGCGCCAGCAGCCAAGGTGCCTACGAGCAGTACTTC CASSQGAYEQYF
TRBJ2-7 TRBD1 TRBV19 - TGTGCCAGTAGTATAGGGGGACAGGGGGCAGTCTACGAGCAGTACTTC CASSIGGQGAVYEQYF
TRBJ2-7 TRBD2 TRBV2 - TGTGCCAGCAGGGCCTCTAGCGGGAGTCAGGGCGAGCAGTACTTC CASRASSGSQGEQYF
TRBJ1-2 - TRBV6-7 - TGTGCCAGCAGTTACTCGGTGTACGGACATTCGAACTATGGCTACACCTTC CASSYSVYGHSNYGYTF
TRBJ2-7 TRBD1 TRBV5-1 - TGCGCCAGCAGCTTGAGGGGACAGGGGGCCTACGAGCAGTACTTC CASSLRGQGAYEQYF
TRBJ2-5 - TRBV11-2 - TGTGCCAGCAGCTTAATCAGAGCCCAAGAGACCCAGTACTTC CASSLIRAQETQYF
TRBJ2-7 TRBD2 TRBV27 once TGTGCCAGCAAGCCCCGCGAGGGGAGGGGAGCGTTAGAGCAGTACTTC CASKPREGRGALEQYF
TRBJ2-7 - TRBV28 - TGTGCCAGCAGCCCCATCCGGGGTCTCTCCTACGAGCAGTACTTC CASSPIRGLSYEQYF
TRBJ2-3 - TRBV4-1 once TGCGCCAGCAGCCAAGCTGAGGGAACAGATACGCAGTATTTT CASSQAEGTDTQYF
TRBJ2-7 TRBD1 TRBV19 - TGTGCCAGTAGTTCGACAGGGGGTGCAACCTACGAGCAGTACTTC CASSSTGGATYEQYF
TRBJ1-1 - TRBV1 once TGCACCAGCAGCCAAGATCTGGCTTTGAACACTGAAGCTTTCTTT CTSSQDLALNTEAFF
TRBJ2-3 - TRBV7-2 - TGTGCCAGCAGTTTGAACCTGGAAATGGGAGGCACAGATACGCAGTATTTT CASSLNLEMGGTDTQYF
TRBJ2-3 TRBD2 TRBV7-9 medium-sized TGTGCCAGCAGCTTAAGCATAGCGGGAACAGATACGCAGTATTTT CASSLSIAGTDTQYF
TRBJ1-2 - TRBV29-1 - TGCAGCGTTGAGCGGCCCTATGGCTACACCTTC CSVERPYGYTF
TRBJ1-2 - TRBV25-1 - TGTGCCAGCACGGGATTTGGAGGCTACACCTTC CASTGFGGYTF
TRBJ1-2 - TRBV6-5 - TGTGCCAGCAGTTACTCTTCTGCCCCCGACGGCTACACCTTC CASSYSSAPDGYTF
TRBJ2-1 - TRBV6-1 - TGTGCCAGCAGTGAAGAAGGGCTCCCCTCCTACAATGAGCAGTTCTTC CASSEEGLPSYNEQFF
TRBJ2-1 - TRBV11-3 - TGTGCCAGCAGCCCTGGACCGCGGAGGAGGAAAAGCTCCTACAATGAGCAGTTCTTC CASSPGPRRRKSSYNEQFF
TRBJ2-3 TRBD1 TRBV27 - TGTGCCAGCAGCTCTAATGACAGGGTAGGGCAGTATTTT CASSSNDRVGQYF
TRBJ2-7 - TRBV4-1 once TGCGCCAGCAGCCAAGCCCGGCTGGGGGAAGAGCAGTACTTC CASSQARLGEEQYF
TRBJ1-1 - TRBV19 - TGTGCCAGTACCTGGGCGACCGGCACTGAAGCTTTCTTT CASTWATGTEAFF
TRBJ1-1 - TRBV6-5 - TGTGCCAGCAGTATATCCGGGACGGCGAACACTGAAGCTTTCTTT CASSISGTANTEAFF
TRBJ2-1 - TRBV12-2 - TGTGCAAGTCGCTTAGCTCACGGGGATTACTCCTACAATGAGCAGTTCTTC CASRLAHGDYSYNEQFF
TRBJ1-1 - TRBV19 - TGTGCCAGTAGTATGTGGCAGAACACTGAAGCTTTCTTT CASSMWQNTEAFF
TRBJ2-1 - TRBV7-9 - TGTGCCAGCAGCTTAGAACTGAACAATGAGCAGTTCTTC CASSLELNNEQFF
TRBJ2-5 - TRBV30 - TGTGCCTGGTTCGGGGAGGGGGCGGAGACCCAGTACTTC CAWFGEGAETQYF